This T cell receptor (beta chain) was recorded in a study of CD8+CD57+ T cells in acquired aplastic anemia. Study-level information: Sorted cells (CD4+ and CD8+) yielded DNA amounts that averaged around 3.1 ug. Mean read depth for CD4+ cells from healthy donors was roughly 10 million.

This clonotype occurred many times. Genomic DNA, the template, was used for profiling of the TCR beta VDJ and CDR3. TCRdb itself ran the reads through MiXCR, one entry per CDR3 protein. Found here are about 180,000 distinct CDR3 sequences, 45% to 50% of them singletons; the top ten hold 2.5% to 3.5%. Trimming removed 3 bases from V and 0 bases from J; junction bases left unmatched: 20. This CDR3 has 20 amino acids. Germline V gives CDR1 DFQATT, CDR2 SNEGSKA (reference sequence). The TCR sequence derives from a human donor in good health. The chain joins TRBV20-1 to TRBJ2-3, with 8 bases lining up with TRBD2. The sequenced sample was sorted CD4+, CD8+, or CD8+CD57+ T cells (not recorded which) from PBMCs. The CDR3 spells CSASSLLWSGGELSTDTQYF. For the CDR3, the DNA is TGCAGTGCTAGTAGCCTACTTTGGAGCGGGGGTGAACTTAGCACAGATACGCAGTATTTT.